This entry lists 29 T cell receptor beta chains sequenced from one sample in a study of shared clonotypes between healthy human individuals. Data came from immunoSEQ multiplex PCR; TCRdb stores just in-frame clones and leaves some out. This sample yields about 1.1 million clones, of which 75% to 85% are seen a single time; 0.55% to 0.7% belongs to the top ten. Sequencing was performed on memory CD4+ T cells from PBMCs. The subset here: CD45RA-negative fraction. The receptors derive from a man aged 18 to 29 in good health. Some clones in this sample may be carry-over from other donors' samples.

The chain employs TRBV4-1 and TRBJ2-7, with D unresolved. Germline CDR1 reads MGHRA; CDR2 reads YSYEKL. V lost 1 base and J lost 3, with 10 bases in between. CDR3 length: 14 amino acids. CDR3 region: CASSQGPTDYEQYF. The CDR3 DNA sequence: TGCGCCAGCAGCCAAGGTCCTACTGACTACGAGCAGTACTTC.

This chain connects TRBV7-2 to TRBJ2-4; 7 bases fit TRBD2. Per germline, CDR1 SGHTA and CDR2 FQGNSA. The CDR3 is made up of 13 amino acids. Trimming removed 11 bases from V and 6 bases from J; junction bases left unmatched: 10. The CDR3 DNA reads as TGTGCCCATGATCGGCCGGGGGGAAACATTCAGTACTTC. It specifies CAHDRPGGNIQYF.

This rearrangement joins TRBV28 to TRBJ2-5; perhaps TRBD1 as D (7 bases). Germline lookup yields CDR1 MDHEN and CDR2 SYDVKM. This CDR3 has 16 amino acids. V lost 7 bases and J lost 4, with 22 bases in between. CDR3 residues: CASNDSGHRGRETQYF. CDR3 sequence (DNA): TGTGCCAGCAACGACAGCGGGCACAGGGGAAGAGAGACCCAGTACTTC.

About this clone itself: The sample contains more than one DNA sequence encoding this CDR3. The chain has TRBV29-1 and TRBJ1-2, with 10 bases matching TRBD1. In germline, CDR1 is SQVTM, CDR2 ANQGSEA. V dropped 4 bases and J dropped 2; count of bases not matched to a gene: 1. CDR3 length equals 13 residues. The CDR3 loop is CSVGDRGNYGYTF. CDR3 nucleotides: TGCAGCGTTGGGGACAGGGGCAACTATGGCTACACCTTC.

This clone appeared a few times. A clone one base away is much larger, so this may be a read error. The chain links TRBV2 to TRBJ1-5, with 11 bases fitting TRBD1. Germline CDR1 SNHLY, CDR2 FYNNEI. Trimming removed 4 bases from V and 6 bases from J; junction bases left unmatched: 2. This CDR3 comprises 14 residues. CDR3 protein: CASSGTGGTQPQHF. In DNA form, the CDR3 reads TGTGCCAGCAGTGGGACAGGGGGCACTCAGCCCCAGCATTTT.

This chain links TRBV4-1 with TRBJ2-6; D remains ambiguous. Trimming removed 0 bases from V and 3 bases from J, with 12 bases in between. The CDR3 sequence is 17 residues long. CDR1 MGHRA and CDR2 YSYEKL come from the germline V gene. CDR3 sequence: CASSQEQYGFGANVLTF. The CDR3 nucleotides read TGCGCCAGCAGCCAAGAGCAGTACGGGTTTGGGGCCAACGTCCTGACTTTC.

This clone occurred a few times. This rearrangement joins TRBV28 to TRBJ2-1; D may correspond to TRBD1 or TRBD2 (5 bases each). Trimming left V 6 bases short and J 9 bases short, with 9 bases between. Per the germline V gene, CDR1 is MDHEN and CDR2 is SYDVKM. The CDR3 length is 11 residues. CDR3: CASSRGPEQFF. The CDR3 DNA follows: TGTGCCAGCAGCCGGGGCCCTGAGCAGTTCTTC.

V and J are TRBV18 and TRBJ2-7; 9 nucleotides align to TRBD1. Germline V lookup: CDR1 KGHSH, CDR2 LQKENI. With 4 bases clipped from V and 4 bases from J, the junction kept 8 bases outside the gene matches. The CDR3 is 15 amino acids. Here the CDR3 reads CASSLRTGAEYEQYF. CDR3 DNA sequence: TGTGCCAGCTCACTAAGGACAGGGGCCGAGTACGAGCAGTACTTC. The full variable domain, completed using reference TRBV18 and TRBJ2-7, is NAGVMQNPRHLVRRRGQEARLRCSPMKGHSHVYWYRQLPEEGLKFMVYLQKENIIDESGMPKERFSAEFPKEGPSILRIQQVVRGDSAAYFCASSLRTGAEYEQYFGPGTRLTVT.

This clone was observed a single time. The V call is TRBV7-2, the J call TRBJ2-3; possibly TRBD2 for D (6 bases). The CDR3 extends over 16 amino acids. CDR1 and CDR2 (germline): SGHTA, FQGNSA. The germline V and J ends were trimmed by 4 bases and 3 bases, with 17 bases remaining between them. CDR3: CASSSSSVGLTDTQYF. CDR3 coding DNA: TGTGCCAGCAGCTCCTCTAGCGTGGGCTTGACAGATACGCAGTATTTT.

This chain uses TRBV19 with TRBJ1-4, with TRBD1 matching 8 bases. The CDR3 runs 13 residues. Losses at the gene ends were 7 bases for V and 6 bases for J; bases not matched to a gene: 4. From germline, CDR1 is LNHDA and CDR2 SQIVND (reference sequence). The CDR3 sequence: CASTEDRDEKLFF. CDR3 nucleotides: TGTGCCAGTACTGAGGACAGGGATGAAAAACTGTTTTTT.

The chain uses TRBV2 and TRBJ1-4, with 10 bases lining up with TRBD1. Trimming at V came to 9 bases and at J to 10 bases, leaving 8 bases not matched to a gene. CDR3 length: 13 residues. Germline values: CDR1 SNHLY, CDR2 FYNNEI. CDR3 DNA sequence: TGTGCCAGGAAGGGACAGGGGTATCGAAAACTGTTTTTT. Protein product: CARKGQGYRKLFF.

This clone was recorded a few times. The rearrangement joins TRBV30 to TRBJ2-3; D is unclear. CDR1 and CDR2 (germline): GTSNPN, SVGIG (reference sequence). V was clipped by 0 bases and J by 9 bases, with 13 bases between them. The CDR3 is 13 residues long. The CDR3 DNA follows: TGTGCCTGGAGTGTAACCGGAAGAAACACGCAGTATTTT. It specifies CAWSVTGRNTQYF.

The chain couples TRBV5-6 to TRBJ1-2, with TRBD1 matching over 8 bases. The CDR3 totals 15 residues. Per the germline V gene, CDR1 is SGHDT and CDR2 is YYEEEE. V lost 5 bases, J lost 8 bases, and 14 bases stayed unmatched. The CDR3 DNA reads TGTGCCAGCAGTGGACCGACAGGGGAAATTTGGGGCTACACCTTC. Translated: CASSGPTGEIWGYTF.

On this clone: At one of its ends the junction is not consistent with the germline gene, which may arise from a read error. Other nucleotide sequences from this sample produce the same CDR3. The V and J genes are TRBV11-2 and TRBJ2-5, with 8 nucleotides matching TRBD2. Germline V gene sequence: CDR1 SGHAT, CDR2 FQNNGV. The CDR3 runs to 18 residues. This CDR3 is CASSLDWGLVRERETQYF. The CDR3, as DNA: TGTGCCAGCAGTTTAGATTGGGGACTAGTAAGAGAGCGGGAGACCCAGTACTTC.

Concerning this clone itself: Other nucleotide sequences from this sample produce the same CDR3. V is TRBV9 and J is TRBJ1-2, with D uncertain. This CDR3 comprises 13 residues. V gave up 3 bases and J gave up 2 bases, with 8 bases separating them. Germline V gene lookup returns CDR1 SGDLS and CDR2 YYNGEE. CDR3 DNA sequence: TGTGCCAGCAGCGGAGGACTAAACTATGGCTACACCTTC. The encoded protein is CASSGGLNYGYTF.

CDR3 sequence: CASSLDQGRNEQFF. The CDR3 DNA follows: TGTGCCAGCAGCTTAGACCAGGGGCGGAATGAGCAGTTCTTC. The gene calls are TRBV7-9 and TRBJ2-1, with a tentative D call TRBD1 (6 bases). The CDR3 is made up of 14 amino acids. Germline assignment: CDR1 SEHNR and CDR2 FQNEAQ (reference sequence). Deletions cut 1 base from V and 7 bases from J, with 11 bases between.

The chain has TRBV5-1 and TRBJ2-7; 12 bases are shared with TRBD2. The V segment lost 7 bases and the J segment 4 bases; nucleotides outside the gene matches: 6. The CDR3 consists of 14 residues. CDR1 is SGHRS, CDR2 YFSETQ, per germline. CDR3 residues: CASAPLAGGYEQYF. Here the CDR3 DNA reads TGCGCCAGCGCCCCACTAGCGGGAGGATACGAGCAGTACTTC.

The J gene is TRBJ2-5, the V gene TRBV18; 7 bases fit TRBD2. V dropped 10 bases and J dropped 11; count of bases not matched to a gene: 19. The length of the CDR3 is 14 residues. The germline V gene encodes CDR1 KGHSH and CDR2 LQKENI. The CDR3 protein is CATSRAGESLFQYF. Here the CDR3 DNA reads TGTGCCACATCCCGGGCGGGAGAGAGTCTTTTTCAGTACTTC. The whole variable domain, remainder taken from reference TRBV18 and TRBJ2-5, is NAGVMQNPRHLVRRRGQEARLRCSPMKGHSHVYWYRQLPEEGLKFMVYLQKENIIDESGMPKERFSAEFPKEGPSILRIQQVVRGDSAAYFCATSRAGESLFQYFGPGTRLLVL.

This clone has just a few counts. The CDR3 DNA reads as TGTGCCTGGAGAGGTATCCTATCCCTTAACACTGAAGCTTTCTTT. As protein: CAWRGILSLNTEAFF. This chain connects TRBV30 to TRBJ1-1; D remains ambiguous. Trimming removed 3 bases at V and 2 bases at J, with 16 bases between. CDR1 and CDR2 from the germline V gene are GTSNPN and SVGIG (reference sequence). The CDR3 has 15 amino acids.

The rearrangement joins TRBV19 to TRBJ1-3; maybe TRBD1 (6 bases). CDR3 length equals 14 residues. Trimming left V 7 bases short and J 5 bases short, with 15 bases between. Germline V lookup: CDR1 LNHDA, CDR2 SQIVND (reference sequence). The CDR3 is CASTPGGARNTIYF. As DNA, the CDR3 is TGTGCCAGTACCCCCGGGGGGGCGCGAAACACCATATATTTT.

The rearrangement joins TRBV5-1 to TRBJ2-3, with TRBD1 matching over 11 bases. The CDR3 is 16 residues long. Germline CDR1 reads SGHRS; CDR2 reads YFSETQ. V lost 1 base to trimming and J lost 6 bases; unmatched junction nucleotides: 7. The CDR3 bases are TGCGCCAGCAGCTTGAGGACAGGGGGCCCCAGGGATACGCAGTATTTT. Its protein is CASSLRTGGPRDTQYF.

This clone was observed a few times. The chain is built from TRBV2 and TRBJ1-5, with D uncertain. This CDR3 comprises 13 residues. CDR1 is SNHLY, CDR2 FYNNEI, per germline. The V and J ends lost 8 bases and 4 bases respectively, with 12 bases between them. As DNA, the CDR3 is TGTGCCAGCCTGGGAGTGGAGAATCAGCCCCAGCATTTT. Encoded protein: CASLGVENQPQHF.

The chain carries TRBV7-9 and TRBJ1-4; possibly TRBD1 for D (6 bases). V dropped 2 bases and J dropped 6 bases, with 13 bases sitting between them. Germline-derived CDR1 and CDR2 are SEHNR and FQNEAQ (reference sequence). The CDR3 has 15 residues. In DNA, the CDR3 is TGTGCCAGCAGCTTAATGGACAGACAACATGAAAAACTGTTTTTT. Its protein is CASSLMDRQHEKLFF.

The J gene is TRBJ2-7, the V gene TRBV19; D is possibly TRBD1 (6 bases). This CDR3 has 14 residues. V lost 3 bases to trimming and J lost 2 bases, with 11 bases between them. The germline V gene encodes CDR1 LNHDA and CDR2 SQIVND (reference sequence). Written as DNA, the CDR3 is TGTGCCAGTAGTATCAGGGGTCGGCCCTACGAGCAGTACTTC. Its translation is CASSIRGRPYEQYF.

V gene TRBV19 combines with J gene TRBJ2-5, with TRBD2 matching over 10 bases. Trimming removed 3 bases from V and 3 bases from J; junction bases left unmatched: 10. CDR1 LNHDA and CDR2 SQIVND come from the germline V gene (reference sequence). This CDR3 is built from 17 residues. The DNA for the CDR3 is TGTGCCAGTAGTATCCCCCGGACTAGCGGAGGCGAAGAGACCCAGTACTTC. It yields the protein CASSIPRTSGGEETQYF.

The V gene is TRBV20-1, the J gene TRBJ1-4, with D unclear. V was trimmed by 5 bases and J by 6 bases, leaving 4 bases between them. Germline CDR1 is DFQATT and CDR2 is SNEGSKA (reference sequence). The CDR3 covers 10 residues. The CDR3 protein is CSAPDEKLFF. The CDR3 DNA reads as TGCAGTGCTCCGGATGAAAAACTGTTTTTT.

This clone came up once. The identical CDR3 is also encoded by other nucleotide sequences in the sample. The rearrangement links TRBV5-1 to TRBJ1-1; D is possibly TRBD1 (6 bases). Germline V gives CDR1 SGHRS, CDR2 YFSETQ. This CDR3 is built from 14 residues. The V gene lost 1 base and the J gene lost 0 bases, with 7 bases spanning the gap. The CDR3 nucleotides read TGCGCCAGCAGCTTGACAGGGTTGAACACTGAAGCTTTCTTT. Protein product: CASSLTGLNTEAFF.

The J gene is TRBJ2-1, the V gene TRBV25-1, with 10 nucleotides matching TRBD2. The J segment lost 14 bases and the V segment lost 3 bases, leaving 4 bases of the junction unmatched. CDR1 MGHDK and CDR2 SYGVNS come from the germline V gene. This CDR3 has 12 residues. The CDR3 loop is CASSDPSGREFF. The CDR3 DNA reads as TGTGCCAGCAGTGACCCCAGCGGGAGGGAGTTCTTC.

The gene calls are TRBV6-6 and TRBJ1-2, with 9 bases identical to TRBD1. V was pared by 4 bases and J by 2 bases, with 2 bases of the junction left unmatched. Per the germline V gene, CDR1 is MNHNY and CDR2 is SVGAGI (reference sequence). This CDR3 spans 14 amino acids. As DNA, the CDR3 is TGTGCCAGCAGTTCCGGGACAGGGAACTATGGCTACACCTTC. Its translation is CASSSGTGNYGYTF.